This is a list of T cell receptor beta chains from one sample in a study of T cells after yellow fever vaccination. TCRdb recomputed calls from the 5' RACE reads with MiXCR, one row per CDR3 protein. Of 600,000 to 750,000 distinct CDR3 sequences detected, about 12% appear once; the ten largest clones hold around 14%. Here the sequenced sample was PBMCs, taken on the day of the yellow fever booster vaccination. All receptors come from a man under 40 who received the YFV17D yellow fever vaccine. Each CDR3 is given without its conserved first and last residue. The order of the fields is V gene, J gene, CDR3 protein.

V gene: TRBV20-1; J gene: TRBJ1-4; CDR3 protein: SARSTNEKLF
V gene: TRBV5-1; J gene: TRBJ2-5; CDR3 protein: ASSLAGGGQQETQY
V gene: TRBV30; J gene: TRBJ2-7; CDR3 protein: AWSTARTSGSHEQY
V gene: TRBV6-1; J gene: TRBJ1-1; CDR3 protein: ASSVSGGDTEAF
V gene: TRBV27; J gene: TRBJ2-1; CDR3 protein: ASSLLATVYNEQF
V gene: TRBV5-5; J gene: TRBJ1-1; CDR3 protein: ASTPPGGYTEAF
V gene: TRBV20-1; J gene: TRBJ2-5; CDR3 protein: SARDQKGRSRRETQY
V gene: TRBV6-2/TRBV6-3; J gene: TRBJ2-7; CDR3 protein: ASTPLGLAGEYEQY
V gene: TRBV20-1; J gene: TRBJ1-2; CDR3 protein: SARDESFGYT
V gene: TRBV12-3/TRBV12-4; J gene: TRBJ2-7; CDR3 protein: ASSLRVSEQY
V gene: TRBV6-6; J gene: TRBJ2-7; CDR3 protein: ASNDRVGEQY
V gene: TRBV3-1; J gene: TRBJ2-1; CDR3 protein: ASSQDPGTRTPGEQF
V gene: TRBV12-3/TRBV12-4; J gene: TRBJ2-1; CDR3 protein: ASREAVIRGLLNEQF
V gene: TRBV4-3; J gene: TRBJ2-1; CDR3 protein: ASSQVSLGYNEQF
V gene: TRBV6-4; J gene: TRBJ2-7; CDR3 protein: ASSDWRFRSYEQY
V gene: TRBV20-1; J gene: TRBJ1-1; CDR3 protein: SASRTVAEAF
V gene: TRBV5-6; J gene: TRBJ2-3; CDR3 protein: ASSAGTGPTDTQY
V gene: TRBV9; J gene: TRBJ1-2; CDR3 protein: ASSAANYPGQGISYGYT
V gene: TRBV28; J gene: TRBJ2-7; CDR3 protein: ASSQRGLAGSDEQY
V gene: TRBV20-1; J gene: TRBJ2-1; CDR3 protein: SARPRTSGTVGNEQF
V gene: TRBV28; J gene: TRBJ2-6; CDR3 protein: ASSTGFNSGANVLT
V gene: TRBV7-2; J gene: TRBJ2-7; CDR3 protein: ASSLRASGSEQY
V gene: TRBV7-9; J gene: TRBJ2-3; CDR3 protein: ASVSEQTHRNTQY
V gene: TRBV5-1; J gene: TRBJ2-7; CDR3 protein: ASSLGQGNEQY